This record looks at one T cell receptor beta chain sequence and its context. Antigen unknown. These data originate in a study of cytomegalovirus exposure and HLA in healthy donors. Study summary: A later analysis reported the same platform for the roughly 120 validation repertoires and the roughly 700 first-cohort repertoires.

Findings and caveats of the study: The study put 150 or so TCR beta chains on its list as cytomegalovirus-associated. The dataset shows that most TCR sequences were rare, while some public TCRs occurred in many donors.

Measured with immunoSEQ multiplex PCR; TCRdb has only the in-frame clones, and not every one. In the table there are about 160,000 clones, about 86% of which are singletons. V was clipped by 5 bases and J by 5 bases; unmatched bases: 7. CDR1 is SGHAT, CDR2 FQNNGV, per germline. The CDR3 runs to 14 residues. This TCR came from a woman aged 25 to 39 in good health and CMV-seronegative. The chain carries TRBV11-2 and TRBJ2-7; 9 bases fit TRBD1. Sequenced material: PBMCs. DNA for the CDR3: TGTGCCAGCAGCCCCGACAGGGGGGCCAACGAGCAGTACTTC. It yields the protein CASSPDRGANEQYF.